These 10 T cell receptor beta chains were sequenced from one sample in a study of TIL therapy for anti-PD-1-resistant metastatic lung cancer. This was the immunoSEQ v3 assay. Measured with immunoSEQ multiplex PCR; TCRdb has only the in-frame clones, and not every one. The sample shows about 19,000 clones, over 60% of them seen only once. Regarding time point: pre-treatment sample, taken before nivolumab and TIL therapy. The input for sequencing was blood, taken at baseline. The receptors shown here come from a person aged 25 to 85 with non-small cell lung cancer.

This clone was seen a single time. This chain uses TRBV7-9 with TRBJ2-1; a possible D gene is TRBD2 (7 bases). With 7 bases removed from V and 8 bases from J, the gap between germline ends came to 21 bases. CDR3 size: 15 residues. The germline CDR1 and CDR2 sequences are SEHNR and FQNEAQ (reference sequence). The CDR3 loop reads CASTSVRGGLDEQFF. Here the CDR3 DNA reads TGTGCCAGCACCTCAGTAAGGGGGGGCCTTGATGAGCAGTTCTTC.

The chain joins TRBV7-9 to TRBJ1-2, with a weak D call TRBD1 (5 bases). The CDR3 is 13 residues long. Trimming left V 11 bases short and J 3 bases short, with 16 bases between. Per the germline V gene, CDR1 is SEHNR and CDR2 is FQNEAQ (reference sequence). The CDR3 reads CAAPGPGDYGYTF. The DNA of the CDR3 is TGTGCCGCACCCGGGCCGGGGGACTATGGCTACACCTTC. The full variable domain, rest sourced from reference TRBV7-9 and TRBJ1-2, is DTGVSQNPRHKITKRGQNVTFRCDPISEHNRLYWYRQTLGQGPEFLTYFQNEAQLEKSRLLSDRFSAERPKGSFSTLEIQRTEQGDSAMYLCAAPGPGDYGYTFGSGTRLTVV.

The chain links TRBV3-1 (or the pseudogene TRBV3-2) to TRBJ1-1, with D perhaps TRBD1 (5 bases). Trimming cost V 1 base and J 2 bases, with 8 bases left between them. Germline CDR1 is LGHDT and CDR2 is YNNKEL (reference sequence). The CDR3 covers 14 residues. This CDR3 is CASSQGTLNTEAFF. The CDR3, as DNA: TGTGCCAGCAGCCAAGGGACACTCAACACTGAAGCTTTCTTT.

The chain recombines TRBV12-5 with TRBJ2-1; the D gene is possibly TRBD1 (5 bases). Trimming left V 5 bases short and J 8 bases short, with 10 bases between. In germline, CDR1 is LGHNT, CDR2 FRNRAP. The CDR3 consists of 12 residues. The CDR3 bases are TGTGCTAGTGGTACCAGGGTGGATGAGCAGTTCTTC. This codes for CASGTRVDEQFF.

The chain joins TRBV19 to TRBJ2-4, with 8 nucleotides matching TRBD2. Germline loops: CDR1 LNHDA, CDR2 SQIVND (reference sequence). J was trimmed by 3 bases and V by 0 bases; bases with no gene match: 4. This CDR3 contains 16 residues. CDR3 in DNA: TGTGCCAGTAGTATAGATCGGGCGGGGGGCAAAAACATTCAGTACTTC. This codes for CASSIDRAGGKNIQYF. The complete variable domain, with remaining parts taken from reference TRBV19 and TRBJ2-4, reads DGGITQSPKYLFRKEGQNVTLSCEQNLNHDAMYWYRQDPGQGLRLIYYSQIVNDFQKGDIAEGYSVSREKKESFPLTVTSAQKNPTAFYLCASSIDRAGGKNIQYFGAGTRLSVL.

The chain links TRBV15 to TRBJ2-7; 12 positions agree with TRBD1. The CDR3 spans 16 residues. Germline V gives CDR1 LNHNV, CDR2 YYDKDF (reference sequence). Trimming cost V 0 bases and J 6 bases; bases outside gene matches: 6. The CDR3 DNA reads as TGTGCCACCAGCAGAGAAGGGGGGACAGGGGGCGTCGAGCAGTACTTC. Protein product: CATSREGGTGGVEQYF.

This chain connects TRBV4-3 to TRBJ2-4; 7 bases align to TRBD2. V was clipped by 0 bases and J by 1 base; unmatched bases: 6. Germline V gene lookup returns CDR1 LGHNA and CDR2 YSLEER. The CDR3 is 17 amino acids. CDR3 sequence reads: CASSQDVRGKAKNIQYF. CDR3 nucleotides: TGCGCCAGCAGCCAAGATGTGCGGGGGAAGGCCAAAAACATTCAGTACTTC.

This chain connects TRBV6-6 to TRBJ1-3; D unresolved. CDR3 size: 15 residues. V lost 6 bases to trimming and J lost 0 bases, with 12 bases between them. CDR1 and CDR2 (germline): MNHNY, SVGAGI (reference sequence). CDR3 residues: CASSYLFSSGNTIYF. As DNA, the CDR3 is TGTGCCAGCAGCTACCTCTTCAGCTCTGGAAACACCATATATTTT.

This clone was seen a handful of times. The V call is TRBV6-4, the J call TRBJ1-5; 8 nucleotides match TRBD1. CDR1 is MRHNA, CDR2 SNTAGT, per germline. The CDR3 is 15 amino acids. J lost 3 bases, V lost 5 bases, and 6 bases had no gene match. The CDR3 DNA reads TGTGCCAGCAGTCCTGACAGGGGCGACAATCAGCCCCAGCATTTT. It specifies CASSPDRGDNQPQHF.

This clone showed up just once. V usage is TRBV4-2 and J usage is TRBJ2-3, with D maybe TRBD2 (6 bases). The CDR3 has 15 residues. The V end lost 2 bases, the J end lost 4 bases, and 13 bases lay between the germline ends. The germline V gene encodes CDR1 LGHNA and CDR2 YNFKEQ. Written as DNA, the CDR3 is TGTGCCAGCAGCCAAAAGTGGGAGGCCTCAGATACGCAGTATTTT. Encoded protein: CASSQKWEASDTQYF.